This TCR beta chain appears in the sequencing data of a study of OX40 agonist ivuxolimab in advanced cancers. Background on the study: Patients were given ivuxolimab, an antibody that agonizes OX40 (CD134).

Study-wide results and limits: Which antigen the expanded peripheral T cells recognized is unknown. Expanded clones tended on average to be more numerous among CD8+ T cells than CD4+.

In regard to this clone: Its antigen is as yet unknown. This sample includes further DNA sequences coding for the same CDR3.

Germline values: CDR1 KGHSH, CDR2 LQKENI. This CDR3 is built from 12 residues. The V gene lost 1 base and the J gene lost 4 bases, with 4 bases spanning the gap. Data came from immunoSEQ multiplex PCR; TCRdb stores just in-frame clones and leaves some out. The sample holds 52,000 or so clones, about 88% seen once. The chain recombines TRBV18 with TRBJ2-5; D unresolved. The sequence came from an adult with an advanced solid tumor such as melanoma, head and neck, liver or kidney cancer. The source was CD4+ or CD8+ T cells sorted from blood, collected in a trial of the OX40 agonist ivuxolimab. CDR3 sequence reads: CASSPLAETQYF. The CDR3 DNA reads as TGTGCCAGCTCACCACTCGCAGAGACCCAGTACTTC. Supplemented by reference TRBV18 and TRBJ2-5, the full variable domain reads NAGVMQNPRHLVRRRGQEARLRCSPMKGHSHVYWYRQLPEEGLKFMVYLQKENIIDESGMPKERFSAEFPKEGPSILRIQQVVRGDSAAYFCASSPLAETQYFGPGTRLLVL.